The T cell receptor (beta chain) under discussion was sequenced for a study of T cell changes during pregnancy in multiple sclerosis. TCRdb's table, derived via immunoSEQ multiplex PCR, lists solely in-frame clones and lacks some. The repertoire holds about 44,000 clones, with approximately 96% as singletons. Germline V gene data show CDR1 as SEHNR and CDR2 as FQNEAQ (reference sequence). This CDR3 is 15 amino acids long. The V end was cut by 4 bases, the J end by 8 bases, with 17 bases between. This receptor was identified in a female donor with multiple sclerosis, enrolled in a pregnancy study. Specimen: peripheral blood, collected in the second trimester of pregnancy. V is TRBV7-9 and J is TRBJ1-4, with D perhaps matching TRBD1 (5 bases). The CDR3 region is CASSSKDIWIEKLFF. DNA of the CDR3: TGTGCCAGCAGCTCAAAGGACATTTGGATCGAAAAACTGTTTTTT. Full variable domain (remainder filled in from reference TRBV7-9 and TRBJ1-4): DTGVSQNPRHKITKRGQNVTFRCDPISEHNRLYWYRQTLGQGPEFLTYFQNEAQLEKSRLLSDRFSAERPKGSFSTLEIQRTEQGDSAMYLCASSSKDIWIEKLFFGSGTQLSVL.